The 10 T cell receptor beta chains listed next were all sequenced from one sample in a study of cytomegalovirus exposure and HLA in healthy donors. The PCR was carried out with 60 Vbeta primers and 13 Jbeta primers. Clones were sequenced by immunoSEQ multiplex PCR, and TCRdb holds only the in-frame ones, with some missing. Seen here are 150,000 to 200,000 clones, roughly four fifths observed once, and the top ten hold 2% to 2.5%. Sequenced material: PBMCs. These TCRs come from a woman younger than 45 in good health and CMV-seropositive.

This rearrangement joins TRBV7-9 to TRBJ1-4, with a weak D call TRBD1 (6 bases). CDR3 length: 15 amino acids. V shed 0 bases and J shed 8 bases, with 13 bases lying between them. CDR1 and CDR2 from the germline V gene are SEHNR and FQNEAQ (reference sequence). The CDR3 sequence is CASSLAVRGEEKLFF. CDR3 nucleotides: TGTGCCAGCAGCTTAGCGGTCAGGGGCGAAGAAAAACTGTTTTTT.

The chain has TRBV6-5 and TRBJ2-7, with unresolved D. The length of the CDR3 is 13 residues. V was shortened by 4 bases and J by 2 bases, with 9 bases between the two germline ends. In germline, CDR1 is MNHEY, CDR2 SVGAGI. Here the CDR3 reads CASSSERPYEQYF. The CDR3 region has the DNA TGTGCCAGCAGTTCTGAGCGTCCCTACGAGCAGTACTTC.

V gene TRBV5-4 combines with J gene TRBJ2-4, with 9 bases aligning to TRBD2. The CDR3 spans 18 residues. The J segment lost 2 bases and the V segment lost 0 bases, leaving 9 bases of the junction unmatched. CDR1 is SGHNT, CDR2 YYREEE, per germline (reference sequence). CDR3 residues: CASSLGGGGAGSKNIQYF. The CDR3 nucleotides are TGTGCCAGCAGCTTGGGTGGCGGGGGGGCCGGATCCAAAAACATTCAGTACTTC.

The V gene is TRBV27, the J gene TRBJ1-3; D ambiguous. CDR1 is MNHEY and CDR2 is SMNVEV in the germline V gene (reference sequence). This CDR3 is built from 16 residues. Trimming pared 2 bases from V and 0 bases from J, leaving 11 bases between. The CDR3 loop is CASSLSHTSSGNTIYF. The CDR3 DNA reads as TGTGCCAGCAGTTTAAGTCACACAAGCTCTGGAAACACCATATATTTT.

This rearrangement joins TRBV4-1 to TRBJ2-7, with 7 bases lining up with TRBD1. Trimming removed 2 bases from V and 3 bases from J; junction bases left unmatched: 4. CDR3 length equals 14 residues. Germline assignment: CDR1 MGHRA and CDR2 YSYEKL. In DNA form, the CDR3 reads TGCGCCAGCAGCCAAAGGGGACAGAACTACGAGCAGTACTTC. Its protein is CASSQRGQNYEQYF.

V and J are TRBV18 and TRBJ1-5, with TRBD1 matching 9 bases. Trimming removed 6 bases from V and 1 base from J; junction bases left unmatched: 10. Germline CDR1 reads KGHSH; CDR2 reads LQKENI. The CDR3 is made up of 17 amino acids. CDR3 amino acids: CASSEDRGTRSNQPQHF. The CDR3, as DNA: TGTGCCAGCTCGGAGGACAGGGGTACTCGGAGCAATCAGCCCCAGCATTTT.

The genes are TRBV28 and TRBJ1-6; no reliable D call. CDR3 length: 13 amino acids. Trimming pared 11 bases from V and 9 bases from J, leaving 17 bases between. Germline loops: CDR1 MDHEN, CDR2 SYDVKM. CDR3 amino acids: CASSGQFLSPLHF. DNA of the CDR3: TGTGCCTCAAGTGGGCAGTTCCTTTCACCCCTCCACTTT.

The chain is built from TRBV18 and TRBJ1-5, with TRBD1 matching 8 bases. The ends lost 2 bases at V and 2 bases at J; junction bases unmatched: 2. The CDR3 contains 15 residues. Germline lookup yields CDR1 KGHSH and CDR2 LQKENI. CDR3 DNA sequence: TGTGCCAGCTCACCAGGGACAGGAGGCAATCAGCCCCAGCATTTT. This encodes CASSPGTGGNQPQHF.

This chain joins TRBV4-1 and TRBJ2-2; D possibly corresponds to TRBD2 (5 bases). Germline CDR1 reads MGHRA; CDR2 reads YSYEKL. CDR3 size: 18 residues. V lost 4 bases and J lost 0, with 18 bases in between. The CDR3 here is CASSPLWSQRTNTGELFF. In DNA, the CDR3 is TGCGCCAGCAGCCCCCTGTGGAGTCAGCGGACGAACACCGGGGAGCTGTTTTTT.

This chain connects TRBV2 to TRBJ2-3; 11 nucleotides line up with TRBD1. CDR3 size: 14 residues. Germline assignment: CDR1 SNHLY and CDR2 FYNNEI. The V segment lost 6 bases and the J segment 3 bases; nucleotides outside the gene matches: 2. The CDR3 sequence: CASRRDRGTDTQYF. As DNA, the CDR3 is TGTGCCAGCAGAAGGGACAGGGGGACAGATACGCAGTATTTT.